The next 24 T cell receptor beta chains were all read from a single sample in a study of cytomegalovirus exposure and HLA in healthy donors. In the PCR, 60 Vbeta and 13 Jbeta primers were used. Sequenced by immunoSEQ multiplex PCR; TCRdb stores in-frame clones only, minus some. The table has 200,000 to 250,000 clones, 85% seen once. The sample was PBMCs. These TCRs come from a human donor in good health.

This chain links TRBV27 with TRBJ1-4; 9 bases match TRBD1. This CDR3 has 16 amino acids. Germline assignment: CDR1 MNHEY and CDR2 SMNVEV (reference sequence). V shed 2 bases and J 0 bases; nucleotides not matched to a gene: 1. CDR3 in DNA: TGTGCCAGCAGTTTAACAGGGGGCACAACTAATGAAAAACTGTTTTTT. This sequence encodes CASSLTGGTTNEKLFF.

The chain carries TRBV9 and TRBJ2-7, with D perhaps matching TRBD2 (6 bases). V dropped 4 bases and J dropped 3 bases, with 11 bases sitting between them. CDR3 length: 13 residues. The V gene's germline CDR1 is SGDLS and CDR2 YYNGEE. CDR3 region: CASSRDSLYEQYF. DNA for the CDR3: TGTGCCAGCAGCAGGGACTCCCTCTACGAGCAGTACTTC.

The V gene is TRBV5-1, the J gene TRBJ2-7; 9 nucleotides agree with TRBD1. Germline CDR1 and CDR2: SGHRS and YFSETQ. This CDR3 is 15 amino acids long. After removal of 1 base from V and 3 bases from J, the junction contained 5 bases not matched to a gene. The CDR3 DNA reads as TGCGCCAGCAGCTTGCAAACAGGGGGCGTCTACGAGCAGTACTTC. Its protein is CASSLQTGGVYEQYF.

CDR3 region: CATQGPGQGAYEQYF. CDR3 nucleotides: TGTGCCACCCAAGGCCCCGGACAGGGGGCCTACGAGCAGTACTTC. The V gene is TRBV10-3, the J gene TRBJ2-7; the match to TRBD1 covers 10 bases. CDR3 size: 15 residues. Germline V gives CDR1 ENHRY, CDR2 SYGVKD. V shed 10 bases and J 2 bases; nucleotides not matched to a gene: 11.

This chain uses TRBV7-2 with TRBJ1-1, with 8 bases lining up with TRBD1. The CDR3 runs 17 residues. Germline V gives CDR1 SGHTA, CDR2 FQGNSA. Trimming at V came to 5 bases and at J to 1 base, leaving 12 bases not matched to a gene. DNA of the CDR3: TGTGCCAGCAGCATTGGGGGCAGGGGGCTTTGGAACACTGAAGCTTTCTTT. Translated, it gives CASSIGGRGLWNTEAFF.

The chain combines TRBV7-9 with TRBJ2-1; D ambiguous. The CDR3 runs 13 residues. Trimming removed 2 bases from V and 5 bases from J, with 7 bases in between. The V gene's germline CDR1 is SEHNR and CDR2 FQNEAQ (reference sequence). CDR3: CASSLSQNNEQFF. The DNA for the CDR3 is TGTGCCAGCAGCTTATCACAGAACAATGAGCAGTTCTTC.

V usage is TRBV6-1 and J usage is TRBJ2-5; 8 positions agree with TRBD2. The J call is uncertain, as TRBJ2-7 better fits the DNA end. Germline CDR1 is MNHNS and CDR2 is SASEGT. The CDR3 sequence is 14 residues long. This CDR3 reads CASDQREGYYEQYF. The CDR3 DNA follows: TGTGCCAGCGATCAACGGGAGGGTTACTACGAGCAGTACTTC.

This rearrangement joins TRBV5-6 to TRBJ2-7; 15 nucleotides align to TRBD2. The J segment lost 0 bases and the V segment lost 1 base, leaving 5 bases of the junction unmatched. CDR1 is SGHDT, CDR2 YYEEEE, per germline. The CDR3 has 18 residues. The CDR3 DNA follows: TGTGCCAGCAGCTTGTTCGCGGGACTAGCGGGAGGCTCCTACGAGCAGTACTTC. Its translation: CASSLFAGLAGGSYEQYF.

This chain uses TRBV6-1 with TRBJ2-2, with D possibly being TRBD1 (6 bases). Germline V CDR1 and CDR2: MNHNS, SASEGT. The CDR3 contains 13 residues. The ends were cut back, 8 bases at V and 4 bases at J, with 11 bases in the middle. CDR3 in amino acids: CASPRGGTGELFF. In DNA form, the CDR3 reads TGTGCCAGCCCTAGAGGGGGCACCGGGGAGCTGTTTTTT.

This clone showed up just a few times. The chain is built from TRBV18 and TRBJ2-3; D ambiguous. The CDR3 runs 13 residues. V was clipped by 3 bases and J by 5 bases, with 9 bases between them. Germline CDR1 is KGHSH and CDR2 is LQKENI. DNA of the CDR3: TGTGCCAGCTCACCTAACGAGTTAGATACGCAGTATTTT. Translated, it gives CASSPNELDTQYF.

The chain joins TRBV7-9 to TRBJ2-7; tentative D call: TRBD2 (6 bases). CDR1 SEHNR and CDR2 FQNEAQ come from the germline V gene (reference sequence). CDR3 length: 15 amino acids. Trimming shortened V by 5 bases and J by 3 bases, and 17 bases separated the two germline ends. CDR3 DNA sequence: TGTGCCAGCAGCGGAGGGGTTCGGCAGAACTACGAGCAGTACTTC. Translation gives CASSGGVRQNYEQYF.

The chain links TRBV7-9 to TRBJ1-1; TRBD1 matches 7 bases. The CDR3 is 14 residues long. V shed 2 bases and J 1 base; nucleotides not matched to a gene: 1. From germline, CDR1 is SEHNR and CDR2 FQNEAQ (reference sequence). This CDR3 is CASSLRQGNTEAFF. CDR3 nucleotide sequence: TGTGCCAGCAGCTTACGACAGGGGAACACTGAAGCTTTCTTT.

V usage is TRBV6-1 and J usage is TRBJ1-2, with 7 bases fitting TRBD1. V gave up 3 bases and J gave up 5 bases; unmatched junction bases: 3. The CDR3 sequence is 13 residues long. Germline V gene lookup returns CDR1 MNHNS and CDR2 SASEGT. The CDR3 spells CASSETTGYGYTF. The DNA of the CDR3 is TGTGCCAGCAGTGAGACGACAGGGTATGGCTACACCTTC.

The chain recombines TRBV20-1 with TRBJ2-1; tentatively, D is TRBD2 (6 bases). This CDR3 contains 10 residues. V gave up 4 bases and J gave up 15 bases, with 13 bases separating them. Per the germline V gene, CDR1 is DFQATT and CDR2 is SNEGSKA (reference sequence). In DNA, the CDR3 is TGCAGTGCTATCGGGACTGGCCCGTTCTTC. Amino acids: CSAIGTGPFF.

This clone has just a few counts. The chain recombines TRBV5-1 with TRBJ1-4, with TRBD1 matching over 7 bases. Trimming took 2 bases from V and 6 from J; bases not matched to a gene: 7. From germline, CDR1 is SGHRS and CDR2 YFSETQ. The CDR3 length is 15 residues. Here the CDR3 reads CASSFGGQVDEKLFF. CDR3 DNA sequence: TGCGCCAGCAGCTTCGGAGGACAGGTTGATGAAAAACTGTTTTTT.

V is TRBV7-8 and J is TRBJ2-3, with D hard to call. Trimming shortened V by 1 base and J by 0 bases, and 11 bases separated the two germline ends. The CDR3 totals 16 residues. The V gene's germline CDR1 is SGHVS and CDR2 FQNEAQ. The CDR3 sequence is CASSLGFRFSTDTQYF. As DNA, the CDR3 is TGTGCCAGCAGCTTAGGGTTTCGGTTTAGCACAGATACGCAGTATTTT.

This clone was picked up a small number of times. The V call is TRBV6-5, the J call TRBJ2-7; 9 bases map to TRBD1. V lost 6 bases and J lost 9; bases outside the gene matches: 15. Looked up from germline, CDR1 is MNHEY and CDR2 is SVGAGI. CDR3 size: 15 residues. The CDR3 bases are TGTGCCAGCAGGCCGAGCGCGACAGGGGGATTGGTGCAGTACTTC. Protein product: CASRPSATGGLVQYF.

This chain connects TRBV7-3 to TRBJ2-1, with TRBD2 identical over 10 bases. Germline V lookup: CDR1 SGHTA, CDR2 FQGTGA. This CDR3 is built from 19 residues. J lost 6 bases, V lost 1 base, and 15 bases had no gene match. In nucleotides, the CDR3 is TGTGCCAGCAGCTTAAGCCGGGGAGCTAGCGGGAGCGGGGTCAATGAGCAGTTCTTC. It codes for CASSLSRGASGSGVNEQFF.

The chain employs TRBV4-1 and TRBJ2-4, with TRBD2 matching 12 bases. CDR1 and CDR2 (germline): MGHRA, YSYEKL. V lost 5 bases to trimming and J lost 0 bases; unmatched junction nucleotides: 5. CDR3 length: 17 residues. The CDR3 here is CASSFGLAGLAKNIQYF. In DNA form, the CDR3 reads TGCGCCAGCAGCTTTGGACTAGCGGGGCTAGCCAAAAACATTCAGTACTTC.

The V gene is TRBV18, the J gene TRBJ1-2; 9 bases are shared with TRBD1. Germline CDR1 is KGHSH and CDR2 is LQKENI. The CDR3 sequence is 15 residues long. V was pared by 5 bases and J by 3 bases, with 7 bases of the junction left unmatched. In DNA form, the CDR3 reads TGTGCCAGCTCATCAGGACAGGGGCGGGACTATGGCTACACCTTC. Translated: CASSSGQGRDYGYTF.

The rearrangement links TRBV19 to TRBJ2-2; tentatively, D is TRBD2 (5 bases). This CDR3 is built from 13 residues. CDR1 and CDR2 from the germline V gene are LNHDA and SQIVND (reference sequence). The V end was cut by 3 bases, the J end by 6 bases, with 8 bases between. As DNA, the CDR3 is TGTGCCAGTAGTATGGACTTTGCCGGGGAGCTGTTTTTT. Translating it yields CASSMDFAGELFF.

This chain's CDR3 is CASSQRRTSGKNIQYF. The CDR3 DNA sequence: TGTGCCAGTAGTCAACGGCGGACTAGCGGAAAAAACATTCAGTACTTC. This chain joins TRBV19 and TRBJ2-4, with TRBD2 matching 10 bases. The trim removed 5 bases at V and 4 bases at J, leaving 8 bases unmatched. The germline CDR1 and CDR2 sequences are LNHDA and SQIVND (reference sequence). CDR3 length: 16 amino acids.

Only one count was recorded for this clone. The V call is TRBV7-6, the J call TRBJ2-3; D is possibly TRBD2 (6 bases). Trimming cost V 1 base and J 2 bases, with 16 bases left between them. Germline loops: CDR1 SGHVS, CDR2 FNYEAQ. The CDR3 runs to 17 residues. The CDR3 region has the DNA TGTGCCAGCAGCTTAGAAGCTTGGGGACTGATCACAGATACGCAGTATTTT. Translating it yields CASSLEAWGLITDTQYF.

The J gene is TRBJ2-1, the V gene TRBV10-3; 12 positions match TRBD2. V lost 4 bases and J lost 2; bases outside the gene matches: 0. This CDR3 is built from 15 residues. CDR1 and CDR2 (germline): ENHRY, SYGVKD. CDR3 in DNA: TGTGCCATCAGTGGACTAGCGGGAGCCTACAATGAGCAGTTCTTC. Translated: CAISGLAGAYNEQFF.